The 10 T cell receptor beta chains given below trace back to one sample, sequenced in a study of T cell responses to AZD1222 COVID-19 vaccine. Measured with immunoSEQ multiplex PCR; TCRdb has only the in-frame clones, and not every one. Altogether roughly 70,000 clones are present, less than 85% being singletons, with the ten largest covering 23%. The sample in question was peripheral blood, obtained on day 0 of MenACWY control vaccination. These receptor sequences come from an adult in good health.

The CDR3 spells CASSFLGGLGTEAFF. The CDR3 DNA reads as TGCGCCAGCAGCTTCCTCGGGGGTTTGGGGACTGAAGCTTTCTTT. The chain couples TRBV5-1 to TRBJ1-1; a weak D match, TRBD1 (5 bases). The germline CDR1 and CDR2 sequences are SGHRS and YFSETQ. Trimming removed 2 bases from V and 5 bases from J, with 16 bases in between. The CDR3 contains 15 residues.

This clone was observed a few times. The chain links TRBV5-1 to TRBJ2-7, with 7 bases that match TRBD2. V shed 0 bases and J 1 base; nucleotides not matched to a gene: 4. CDR3 length equals 15 residues. Germline loops: CDR1 SGHRS, CDR2 YFSETQ. In DNA, the CDR3 is TGCGCCAGCAGCTTGGAAGGGAGGGGTTCCTACGAGCAGTACTTC. Amino acid sequence: CASSLEGRGSYEQYF. Combining the CDR3 with reference TRBV5-1 and TRBJ2-7 gives the whole variable domain KAGVTQTPRYLIKTRGQQVTLSCSPISGHRSVSWYQQTPGQGLQFLFEYFSETQRNKGNFPGRFSGRQFSNSRSEMNVSTLELGDSALYLCASSLEGRGSYEQYFGPGTRLTVT.

The V and J genes are TRBV28 and TRBJ1-2; D might be TRBD1 (5 bases). Germline V gene data show CDR1 as MDHEN and CDR2 as SYDVKM. Trimming took 7 bases from V and 6 from J, leaving 15 bases between them. This CDR3 spans 13 amino acids. The CDR3 here is CASTPGSADGYTF. The CDR3, as DNA: TGTGCCAGCACCCCAGGGTCAGCGGATGGCTACACCTTC.

This clone appeared a few times. The chain carries TRBV7-9 and TRBJ2-5, with 13 nucleotides matching TRBD2. V lost 3 bases to trimming and J lost 10 bases; unmatched junction nucleotides: 8. CDR3 length: 15 amino acids. Germline V CDR1 and CDR2: SEHNR, FQNEAQ (reference sequence). The CDR3 DNA follows: TGTGCCAGCAGCTTCACTAGCGGGGGGGCTCGTGGCCAGTACTTC. Its protein is CASSFTSGGARGQYF.

The CDR3 is CASSLGGASTDTQYF. The CDR3 nucleotides read TGTGCCAGCAGCTTGGGCGGGGCTAGCACAGATACGCAGTATTTT. This chain links TRBV11-3 with TRBJ2-3; tentative D call: TRBD2 (6 bases). Germline V CDR1 and CDR2: SGHNT, YENEEA. The CDR3 extends over 15 amino acids. Trimming removed 3 bases at V and 0 bases at J, with 10 bases between.

V is TRBV7-6 and J is TRBJ2-3; 8 positions match TRBD2. Germline loops: CDR1 SGHVS, CDR2 FNYEAQ. CDR3 length equals 16 residues. V shed 1 base and J 6 bases; nucleotides not matched to a gene: 9. The CDR3 DNA is TGTGCCAGCAGCTTAGGTTCCAGCGGGGGAGGGGATACGCAGTATTTT. Protein sequence: CASSLGSSGGGDTQYF.

The rearrangement links TRBV19 to TRBJ2-1; 10 bases align to TRBD1. CDR3 length equals 16 residues. V was clipped by 5 bases and J by 1 base; unmatched bases: 5. Per the germline V gene, CDR1 is LNHDA and CDR2 is SQIVND (reference sequence). CDR3 loop: CASSPRTGGSYNEQFF. The CDR3 region has the DNA TGTGCCAGTAGTCCCCGGACAGGGGGATCCTACAATGAGCAGTTCTTC.

The gene calls are TRBV27 and TRBJ2-7; D perhaps matches TRBD2 (5 bases). Germline V lookup: CDR1 MNHEY, CDR2 SMNVEV (reference sequence). This CDR3 is 15 amino acids long. V lost 3 bases to trimming and J lost 3 bases, with 15 bases between them. The CDR3 spells CASSLRALPGYEQYF. CDR3 in DNA: TGTGCCAGCAGTTTGCGGGCCCTTCCGGGCTACGAGCAGTACTTC.

This clone turned up a few times. The V gene is TRBV5-1, the J gene TRBJ2-5; 8 bases align to TRBD1. Germline-derived CDR1 and CDR2 are SGHRS and YFSETQ. J gave up 4 bases and V 2 bases, and 4 bases lay outside the gene matches. The CDR3 sequence is 14 residues long. The CDR3 sequence is CASSLQGGGETQYF. CDR3 nucleotides: TGCGCCAGCAGCTTACAGGGGGGTGGAGAGACCCAGTACTTC.

The DNA for the CDR3 is TGTGCCAGCAGTTTCTTAGCCCCCCCCGATTCACCCCTCCACTTT. Its translation: CASSFLAPPDSPLHF. This sequence joins TRBV28 and TRBJ1-6; no clear D gene. Deletions cut 3 bases from V and 8 bases from J, with 14 bases between. Looked up from germline, CDR1 is MDHEN and CDR2 is SYDVKM. The CDR3 is 15 residues long.